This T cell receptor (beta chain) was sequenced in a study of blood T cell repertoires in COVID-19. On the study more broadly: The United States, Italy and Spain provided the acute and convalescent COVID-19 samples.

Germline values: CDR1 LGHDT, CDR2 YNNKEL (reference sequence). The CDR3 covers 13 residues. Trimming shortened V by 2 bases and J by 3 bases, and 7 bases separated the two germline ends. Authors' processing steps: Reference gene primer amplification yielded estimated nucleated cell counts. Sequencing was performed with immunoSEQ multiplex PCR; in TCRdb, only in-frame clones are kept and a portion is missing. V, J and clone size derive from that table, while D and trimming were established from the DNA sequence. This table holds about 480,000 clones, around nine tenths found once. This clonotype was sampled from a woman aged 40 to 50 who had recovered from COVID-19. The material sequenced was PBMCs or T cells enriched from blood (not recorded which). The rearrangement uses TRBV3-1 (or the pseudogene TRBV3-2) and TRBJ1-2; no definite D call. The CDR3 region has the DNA TGTGCCAGCAGCCAACGTGCAGACTATGGCTACACCTTC. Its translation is CASSQRADYGYTF.